One sample yielded the 31 T cell receptor beta chains listed below, sequenced in a study of OX40 agonist ivuxolimab in advanced cancers. TCRdb's table, derived via immunoSEQ multiplex PCR, lists solely in-frame clones and lacks some. The sample lists 90,000 to 100,000 clones; just under 85% were seen once. Source: CD4+ or CD8+ T cells sorted from blood, taken in a trial of the OX40 agonist ivuxolimab. The receptor set was obtained from an adult with an advanced solid tumor such as melanoma, head and neck, liver or kidney cancer.

The chain combines TRBV5-1 with TRBJ1-3; D call uncertain. The ends were cut back, 0 bases at V and 0 bases at J, with 22 bases in the middle. The CDR3 consists of 20 residues. The germline V gene encodes CDR1 SGHRS and CDR2 YFSETQ. CDR3 DNA: TGCGCCAGCAGCTTGGCCACTGTCTCGGCAGGCCGAACCTCTGGAAACACCATATATTTT. Its protein is CASSLATVSAGRTSGNTIYF.

The chain is built from TRBV6-5 and TRBJ1-5; no clear D gene. V was cut by 6 bases and J by 7 bases, with 16 bases left in between. Germline V gene sequence: CDR1 MNHEY, CDR2 SVGAGI. The CDR3 covers 14 residues. CDR3 bases: TGTGCCAGCAGACCCCCGGGCGCCGAACAGCCCCAGCATTTT. As protein: CASRPPGAEQPQHF.

The V call is TRBV7-8, the J call TRBJ1-1; no clear D. V was cut by 0 bases and J by 8 bases, with 4 bases left in between. The CDR3 length is 11 residues. The germline V gene encodes CDR1 SGHVS and CDR2 FQNEAQ. The CDR3 reads CASSLAREAFF. Written as DNA, the CDR3 is TGTGCCAGCAGCTTAGCTCGGGAAGCTTTCTTT.

V and J are TRBV7-2 and TRBJ2-2, with 12 bases identical to TRBD2. This CDR3 is built from 16 residues. Germline assignment: CDR1 SGHTA and CDR2 FQGNSA. J lost 1 base, V lost 10 bases, and 7 bases had no gene match. CDR3 in DNA: TGTGCCAACCCGACTAGCGGGAGCCAGAACACCGGGGAGCTGTTTTTT. It specifies CANPTSGSQNTGELFF.

This chain uses TRBV7-9 with TRBJ1-6; 7 nucleotides agree with TRBD1. The germline CDR1 and CDR2 sequences are SEHNR and FQNEAQ (reference sequence). There are 17 residues in the CDR3. V lost 1 base, J lost 8 bases, and 11 bases stayed unmatched. CDR3 in amino acids: CASSLGVLTGQDSPLHF. The DNA of the CDR3 is TGTGCCAGCAGCTTAGGAGTGCTGACAGGGCAGGATTCACCCCTCCACTTT.

This sequence joins TRBV28 and TRBJ2-3; 8 positions agree with TRBD2. From germline, CDR1 is MDHEN and CDR2 SYDVKM. The CDR3 has 13 residues. V trimming: 3 bases; J trimming: 9 bases; junction bases outside the gene matches: 5. CDR3 nucleotides: TGTGCCAGCAGTTTTTCCAGCGGGAGCACGCAGTATTTT. Amino acid sequence: CASSFSSGSTQYF.

The chain joins TRBV5-5 to TRBJ2-5; no clear D gene. The CDR3 consists of 13 residues. The ends were cut back, 2 bases at V and 2 bases at J, with 7 bases in the middle. Germline V gene sequence: CDR1 SGHKS, CDR2 YYEKEE (reference sequence). The CDR3 region is CASSFTEQETQYF. CDR3 bases: TGTGCCAGCAGCTTTACAGAACAAGAGACCCAGTACTTC.

The rearrangement joins TRBV19 to TRBJ1-2; 12 bases map to TRBD1. This CDR3 spans 14 amino acids. V lost 7 bases to trimming and J lost 7 bases; unmatched junction nucleotides: 7. Germline V gene lookup returns CDR1 LNHDA and CDR2 SQIVND (reference sequence). The CDR3 DNA follows: TGTGCCAGTATGAGGGGACAGGGGGCAGCTGGCTACACCTTC. Its protein is CASMRGQGAAGYTF.

This clone appeared once. The chain carries TRBV6-6 and TRBJ2-2, with TRBD1 identical over 8 bases. Trimming cost V 6 bases and J 7 bases; bases outside gene matches: 7. The CDR3 is 14 residues long. Germline V gene sequence: CDR1 MNHNY, CDR2 SVGAGI (reference sequence). The CDR3 sequence: CASSRQGTDGELFF. The CDR3, as DNA: TGTGCCAGCAGCCGACAGGGGACGGACGGGGAGCTGTTTTTT.

This clone was found a few times. V usage is TRBV6-5 and J usage is TRBJ1-2; D gene uncertain. V dropped 0 bases and J dropped 2 bases, with 7 bases sitting between them. This CDR3 region has 14 residues. The germline CDR1 and CDR2 sequences are MNHEY and SVGAGI. CDR3 sequence reads: CASSYSNMNYGYTF. CDR3 nucleotides: TGTGCCAGCAGTTACTCGAACATGAACTATGGCTACACCTTC.

This clone has a single count. The V gene is TRBV9, the J gene TRBJ2-7; perhaps TRBD2 as D (6 bases). Trimming removed 0 bases from V and 2 bases from J, with 12 bases in between. Germline CDR1 and CDR2: SGDLS and YYNGEE. The CDR3 consists of 15 residues. CDR3 region: CASSVAGADAYEQYF. The CDR3 region has the DNA TGTGCCAGCAGCGTAGCGGGAGCGGATGCCTACGAGCAGTACTTC.

A word on this clone: At one end, the junction sequence differs from germline, possibly due to a read error. The rearrangement uses TRBV6-1 and TRBJ1-6; tentatively, D is TRBD1 (6 bases). Germline CDR1 and CDR2: MNHNS and SASEGT. The CDR3 spans 17 residues. The CDR3 DNA is TGTGCCATCAGTGAGTCGACAGGCACCTCCTATAATTCACCCCTCCACTTT. Translated, it gives CAISESTGTSYNSPLHF.

This sequence joins TRBV11-1 and TRBJ2-5, with 11 bases lining up with TRBD1. The germline V gene has CDR1 SGHAT and CDR2 FQDESV (reference sequence). V shed 4 bases, J shed 7 bases, and the junction held 11 bases outside the gene matches. The CDR3 has 16 amino acids. For the CDR3, the DNA is TGTGCCAGCAGCTCTCGGACAGGGGGCTCGGGTCGGACCCAGTACTTC. It is translated as CASSSRTGGSGRTQYF. The whole variable domain, filled in from reference TRBV11-1 and TRBJ2-5, reads EAEVAQSPRYKITEKSQAVAFWCDPISGHATLYWYRQILGQGPELLVQFQDESVVDDSQLPKDRFSAERLKGVDSTLKIQPAELGDSAMYLCASSSRTGGSGRTQYFGPGTRLLVL.

The chain joins TRBV29-1 to TRBJ1-4; 7 bases match TRBD1. The CDR3 is 14 amino acids. V trimming: 6 bases; J trimming: 5 bases; junction bases outside the gene matches: 9. Looked up from germline, CDR1 is SQVTM and CDR2 is ANQGSEA. The CDR3 is CSVRTGTVNEKLFF. Written as DNA, the CDR3 is TGCAGCGTGCGAACCGGGACAGTGAATGAAAAACTGTTTTTT.

The rearrangement links TRBV14 to TRBJ2-1, with 9 bases aligning to TRBD2. The CDR3 loop spans 18 amino acids. The V gene's germline CDR1 is SGHDN and CDR2 FVKESK. V dropped 4 bases and J dropped 9; count of bases not matched to a gene: 19. The CDR3 DNA is TGTGCCAGCAGCCCCGCCCGTCTAGCGCGGGAGGGCCTCGGTGAGCAGTTCTTC. The encoded protein is CASSPARLAREGLGEQFF.

Worth noting for this clone: A junction boundary mismatches the germline segment, possibly from a read error. The V and J genes are TRBV5-1 and TRBJ2-7; TRBD2 is a possible D gene (6 bases). CDR1 and CDR2 from the germline V gene are SGHRS and YFSETQ. There are 14 residues in the CDR3. The CDR3 coding sequence is TGTGCCAGCAGCTTGGGTGCGGGATCCTACGAGCAGTACTTC. It encodes CASSLGAGSYEQYF.

J is TRBJ1-1 and V is TRBV18; 8 bases align to TRBD1. Germline lookup yields CDR1 KGHSH and CDR2 LQKENI. V was pared by 6 bases and J by 5 bases, with 8 bases of the junction left unmatched. The CDR3 runs 14 residues. This CDR3 is CASSPDRESTEAFF. CDR3 coding DNA: TGTGCCAGCTCCCCGGACAGGGAGAGTACTGAAGCTTTCTTT.

This clone was picked up a small number of times. The gene calls are TRBV10-3 and TRBJ2-4; no definite D call. The CDR3 extends over 15 amino acids. Trimming removed 0 bases at V and 5 bases at J, with 11 bases between. Germline V gene sequence: CDR1 ENHRY, CDR2 SYGVKD. CDR3 DNA: TGTGCCATCAGTGAGTCTAGGGTTGGCGAAAACATTCAGTACTTC. Protein product: CAISESRVGENIQYF.

This clone occurred once. The V and J genes are TRBV9 and TRBJ2-7; D assignment may be TRBD1 or TRBD2 (5 bases each). The V gene lost 0 bases and the J gene lost 3 bases, with 13 bases spanning the gap. Germline V gives CDR1 SGDLS, CDR2 YYNGEE. The CDR3 is 15 amino acids. The CDR3 DNA is TGTGCCAGCAGCGTAGGTGCCAGGGAGAACTACGAGCAGTACTTC. Residues: CASSVGARENYEQYF.

With respect to this clone: Compared with germline, one end of the junction differs, possibly owing to a read error. This sequence joins TRBV28 and TRBJ1-4; D uncertain. This CDR3 spans 14 amino acids. Germline V CDR1 and CDR2: MDHEN, SYDVKM. The CDR3 DNA reads as TGTGCCAGCAGCGTGATTGGCACGTATCCGAGCGGGGTTTTT. It yields the protein CASSVIGTYPSGVF. Together with reference TRBV28 and TRBJ1-4, the CDR3 gives the full variable domain: DVKVTQSSRYLVKRTGEKVFLECVQDMDHENMFWYRQDPGLGLRLIYFSYDVKMKEKGDIPEGYSVSREKKERFSLILESASTNQTSMYLCASSVIGTYPSGVFGSGTQLSVL.

The rearrangement joins TRBV7-8 to TRBJ2-7; weak D call: TRBD1 (5 bases). The CDR3 has 15 amino acids. Trimming stripped 5 bases from V and 1 base from J, with 15 bases between. The V gene's germline CDR1 is SGHVS and CDR2 FQNEAQ. The CDR3: CASSLQGSASYEQYF. DNA of the CDR3: TGTGCCAGCAGCCTCCAGGGCTCTGCATCCTACGAGCAGTACTTC. Looking up the rest from reference TRBV7-8 and TRBJ2-7 gives the full variable domain: GAGVSQSPRYKVAKRGQDVALRCDPISGHVSLFWYQQALGQGPEFLTYFQNEAQLDKSGLPSDRFFAERPEGSVSTLKIQRTQQEDSAVYLCASSLQGSASYEQYFGPGTRLTVT.

This clone was seen a single time. The chain couples TRBV10-1 to TRBJ1-3; 9 bases are a match to TRBD1. V lost 10 bases, J lost 8 bases, and 6 bases stayed unmatched. This CDR3 contains 12 residues. CDR1 is WNHNN, CDR2 SYGVQD, per germline (reference sequence). Written as DNA, the CDR3 is TGCGCCATGCGGGACAGGGTATACACCATATATTTT. This sequence encodes CAMRDRVYTIYF.

J is TRBJ1-1 and V is TRBV5-4, with 7 bases aligning to TRBD1. Unmatched junction bases numbered 6, after V lost 4 bases and J lost 0 bases. This CDR3 spans 15 amino acids. Germline loops: CDR1 SGHNT, CDR2 YYREEE (reference sequence). This CDR3 reads CASSPGQRLNTEAFF. For the CDR3, the DNA is TGTGCCAGCAGCCCGGGACAGCGGTTGAACACTGAAGCTTTCTTT. Full variable domain (missing parts from reference TRBV5-4 and TRBJ1-1): ETGVTQSPTHLIKTRGQQVTLRCSSQSGHNTVSWYQQALGQGPQFIFQYYREEENGRGNFPPRFSGLQFPNYSSELNVNALELDDSALYLCASSPGQRLNTEAFFGQGTRLTVV.

This clone occurred once. The CDR3 DNA sequence: TGTGCCAGCAGTTCCCCTGGGCGCGGGACCCAGTACTTC. It translates to CASSSPGRGTQYF. This chain connects TRBV28 to TRBJ2-5, with unresolved D. Germline V gives CDR1 MDHEN, CDR2 SYDVKM. There are 13 residues in the CDR3. Trimming pared 4 bases from V and 7 bases from J, leaving 13 bases between.

The CDR3 DNA reads as TGTGCCAGCAGCCTGGACAGGGGAATCAATGAGCAGTTCTTC. This codes for CASSLDRGINEQFF. The chain carries TRBV7-3 and TRBJ2-1; the match to TRBD1 covers 9 bases. There are 14 residues in the CDR3. The germline gives CDR1 SGHTA, CDR2 FQGTGA. The junction had 5 bases not matched to a gene; V was cut back by 5 bases and J by 6 bases. The full variable domain, completed using reference TRBV7-3 and TRBJ2-1, is GAGVSQTPSNKVTEKGKYVELRCDPISGHTALYWYRQSLGQGPEFLIYFQGTGAADDSGLPNDRFFAVRPEGSVSTLKIQRTERGDSAVYLCASSLDRGINEQFFGPGTRLTVL.

This clone was counted once. This sequence joins TRBV7-3 and TRBJ1-5; 7 bases are a match to TRBD1. The CDR3 is 17 residues long. Germline V CDR1 and CDR2: SGHTA, FQGTGA. V lost 4 bases to trimming and J lost 0 bases; unmatched junction nucleotides: 9. The CDR3 nucleotides read TGTGCCAGCAGCTCGAAGACAGGGTATGGTAGCAATCAGCCCCAGCATTTT. Translation gives CASSSKTGYGSNQPQHF. Looking up the rest from reference TRBV7-3 and TRBJ1-5 gives the full variable domain: GAGVSQTPSNKVTEKGKYVELRCDPISGHTALYWYRQSLGQGPEFLIYFQGTGAADDSGLPNDRFFAVRPEGSVSTLKIQRTERGDSAVYLCASSSKTGYGSNQPQHFGDGTRLSIL.

The J gene is TRBJ2-3, the V gene TRBV5-6; 9 bases match TRBD1. The V gene end was trimmed by 4 bases and the J gene end by 13 bases; junction bases not matched to a gene: 7. This CDR3 spans 12 amino acids. Germline V gene data show CDR1 as SGHDT and CDR2 as YYEEEE. The CDR3 DNA sequence: TGTGCCAGCAGCGGGGACAGGGAAAAAGAGTATTTT. It yields the protein CASSGDREKEYF.

The gene calls are TRBV4-1 and TRBJ1-4; tentatively, D is TRBD1 (5 bases). V was trimmed by 3 bases and J by 3 bases, leaving 11 bases between them. The germline CDR1 and CDR2 sequences are MGHRA and YSYEKL. The CDR3 runs to 15 residues. The DNA of the CDR3 is TGCGCCAGCAGCCAGAGAGGGGAAGCTAATGAAAAACTGTTTTTT. It codes for CASSQRGEANEKLFF.

The chain couples TRBV5-4 to TRBJ1-2, with D possibly being TRBD1 (6 bases). Germline lookup yields CDR1 SGHNT and CDR2 YYREEE (reference sequence). The CDR3 has 15 amino acids. Trimming left V 1 base short and J 2 bases short, with 12 bases between. The CDR3 bases are TGTGCCAGCAGCTTGTTAGGCAGGGGAAACTATGGCTACACCTTC. It encodes CASSLLGRGNYGYTF.

V and J are TRBV7-3 and TRBJ2-5, with 15 bases identical to TRBD2. The CDR3 has 18 residues. Looked up from germline, CDR1 is SGHTA and CDR2 is FQGTGA. With 4 bases clipped from V and 1 base from J, the junction kept 7 bases outside the gene matches. The CDR3 loop is CASSSFGTSGRTQETQYF. CDR3 nucleotides: TGTGCCAGCAGCTCGTTCGGGACTAGCGGGAGGACCCAAGAGACCCAGTACTTC.

This clone turned up a few times. The genes are TRBV7-3 and TRBJ2-1; tentative D call: TRBD2 (6 bases). This CDR3 comprises 15 residues. Trimming took 5 bases from V and 5 from J, leaving 16 bases between them. Germline-derived CDR1 and CDR2 are SGHTA and FQGTGA. The CDR3 loop reads CASSRTGRGNNEQFF. As DNA, the CDR3 is TGTGCCAGCAGCCGTACTGGGCGGGGAAACAATGAGCAGTTCTTC.